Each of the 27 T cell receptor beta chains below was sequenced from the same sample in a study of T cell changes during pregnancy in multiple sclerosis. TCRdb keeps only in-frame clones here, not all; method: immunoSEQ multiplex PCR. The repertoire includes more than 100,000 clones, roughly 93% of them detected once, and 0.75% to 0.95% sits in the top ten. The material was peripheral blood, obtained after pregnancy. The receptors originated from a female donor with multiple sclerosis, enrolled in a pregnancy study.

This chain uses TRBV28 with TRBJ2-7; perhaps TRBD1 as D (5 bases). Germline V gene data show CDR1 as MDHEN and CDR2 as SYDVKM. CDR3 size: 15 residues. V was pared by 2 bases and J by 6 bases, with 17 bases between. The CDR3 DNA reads TGTGCCAGCAGTTTAACGACAGCCAGGCGCGGCGAGCAGTACTTC. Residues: CASSLTTARRGEQYF.

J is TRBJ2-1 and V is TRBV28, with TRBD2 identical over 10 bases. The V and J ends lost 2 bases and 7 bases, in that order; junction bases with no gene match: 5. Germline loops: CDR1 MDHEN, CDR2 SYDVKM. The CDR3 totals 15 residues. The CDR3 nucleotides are TGTGCCAGCAGTTTAAGGGCTAGCGGGAGAAATGAGCAGTTCTTC. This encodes CASSLRASGRNEQFF.

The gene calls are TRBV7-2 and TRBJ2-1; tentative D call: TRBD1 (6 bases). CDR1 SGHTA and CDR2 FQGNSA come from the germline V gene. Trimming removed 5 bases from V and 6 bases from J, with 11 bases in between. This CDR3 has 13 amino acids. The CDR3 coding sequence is TGTGCCAGCAGCACCAGGGGTAGCAATGAGCAGTTCTTC. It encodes CASSTRGSNEQFF.

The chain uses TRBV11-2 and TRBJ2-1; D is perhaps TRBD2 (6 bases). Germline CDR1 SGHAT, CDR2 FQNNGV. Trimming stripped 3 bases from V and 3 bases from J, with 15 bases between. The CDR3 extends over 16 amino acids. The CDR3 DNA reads TGTGCCAGCAGCTTCACCCGGACTAATATCTACAATGAGCAGTTCTTC. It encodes CASSFTRTNIYNEQFF.

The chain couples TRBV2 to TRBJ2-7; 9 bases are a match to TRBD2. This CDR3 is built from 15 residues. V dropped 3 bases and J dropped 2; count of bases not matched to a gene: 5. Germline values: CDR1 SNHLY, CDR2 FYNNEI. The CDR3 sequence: CASSERVAGAYEQYF. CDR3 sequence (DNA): TGTGCCAGCAGTGAGCGGGTAGCGGGGGCCTACGAGCAGTACTTC.

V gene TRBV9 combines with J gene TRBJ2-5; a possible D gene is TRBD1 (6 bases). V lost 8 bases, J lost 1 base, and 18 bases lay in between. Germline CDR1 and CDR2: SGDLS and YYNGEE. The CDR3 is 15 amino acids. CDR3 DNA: TGTGCCAGTAAGAAGGGGGTAGTGAGCCAAGAGACCCAGTACTTC. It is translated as CASKKGVVSQETQYF.

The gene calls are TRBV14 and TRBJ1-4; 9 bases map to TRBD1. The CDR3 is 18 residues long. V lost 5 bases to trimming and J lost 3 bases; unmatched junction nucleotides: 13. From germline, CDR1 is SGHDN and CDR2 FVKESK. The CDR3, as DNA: TGTGCCAGCAGCGCGACCGGGACAGGGCCTTGGGCTAATGAAAAACTGTTTTTT. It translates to CASSATGTGPWANEKLFF.

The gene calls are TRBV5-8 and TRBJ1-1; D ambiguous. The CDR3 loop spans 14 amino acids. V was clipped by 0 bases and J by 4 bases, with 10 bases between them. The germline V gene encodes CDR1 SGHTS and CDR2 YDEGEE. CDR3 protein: CASSLEPALTEAFF. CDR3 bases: TGTGCCAGCAGCTTGGAACCAGCGCTCACTGAAGCTTTCTTT.

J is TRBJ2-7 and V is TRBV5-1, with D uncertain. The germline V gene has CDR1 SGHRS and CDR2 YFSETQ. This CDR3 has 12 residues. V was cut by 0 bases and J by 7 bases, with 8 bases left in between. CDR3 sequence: CASSLDYGEQYF. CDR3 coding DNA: TGCGCCAGCAGCTTGGACTATGGGGAGCAGTACTTC.

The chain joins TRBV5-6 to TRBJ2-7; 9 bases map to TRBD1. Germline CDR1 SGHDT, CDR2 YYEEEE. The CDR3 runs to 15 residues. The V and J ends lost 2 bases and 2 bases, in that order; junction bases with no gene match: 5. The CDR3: CASSLPGQGPYEQYF. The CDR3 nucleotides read TGTGCCAGCAGCTTACCGGGACAGGGTCCCTACGAGCAGTACTTC. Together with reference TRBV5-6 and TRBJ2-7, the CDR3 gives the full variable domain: DAGVTQSPTHLIKTRGQQVTLRCSPKSGHDTVSWYQQALGQGPQFIFQYYEEEERQRGNFPDRFSGHQFPNYSSELNVNALLLGDSALYLCASSLPGQGPYEQYFGPGTRLTVT.

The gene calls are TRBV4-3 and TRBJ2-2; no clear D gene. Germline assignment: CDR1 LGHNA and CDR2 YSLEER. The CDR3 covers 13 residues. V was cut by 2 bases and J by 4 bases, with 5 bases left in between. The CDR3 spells CASSQRVTGELFF. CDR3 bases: TGCGCCAGCAGCCAAAGAGTCACCGGGGAGCTGTTTTTT.

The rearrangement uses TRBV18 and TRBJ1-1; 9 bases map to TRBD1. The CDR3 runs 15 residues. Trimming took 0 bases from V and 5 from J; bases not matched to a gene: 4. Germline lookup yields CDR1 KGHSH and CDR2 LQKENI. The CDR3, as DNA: TGTGCCAGCTCACCACCGACAGGGGGGACGACTGAAGCTTTCTTT. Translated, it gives CASSPPTGGTTEAFF. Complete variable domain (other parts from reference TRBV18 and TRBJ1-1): NAGVMQNPRHLVRRRGQEARLRCSPMKGHSHVYWYRQLPEEGLKFMVYLQKENIIDESGMPKERFSAEFPKEGPSILRIQQVVRGDSAAYFCASSPPTGGTTEAFFGQGTRLTVV.

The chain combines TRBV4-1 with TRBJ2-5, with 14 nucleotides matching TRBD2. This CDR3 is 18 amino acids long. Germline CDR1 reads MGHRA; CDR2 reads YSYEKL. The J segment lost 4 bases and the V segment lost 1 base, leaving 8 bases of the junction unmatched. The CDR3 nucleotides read TGCGCCAGCAGCCAAGTCCCGGGACTAGCGGGAGCAGGAGAGACCCAGTACTTC. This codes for CASSQVPGLAGAGETQYF.

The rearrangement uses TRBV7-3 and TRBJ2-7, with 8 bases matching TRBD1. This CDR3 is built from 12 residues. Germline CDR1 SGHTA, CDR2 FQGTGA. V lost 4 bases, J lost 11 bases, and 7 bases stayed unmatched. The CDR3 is CASSSNPGQEYF. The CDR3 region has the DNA TGTGCCAGCAGCTCGAACCCGGGACAGGAGTACTTC.

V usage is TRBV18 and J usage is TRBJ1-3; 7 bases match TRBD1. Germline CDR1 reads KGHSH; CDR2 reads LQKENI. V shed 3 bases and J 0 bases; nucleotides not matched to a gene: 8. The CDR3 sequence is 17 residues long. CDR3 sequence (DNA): TGTGCCAGCTCACCTCCCGGGACAGTCTTCTCTGGAAACACCATATATTTT. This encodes CASSPPGTVFSGNTIYF. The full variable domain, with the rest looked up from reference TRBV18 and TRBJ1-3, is NAGVMQNPRHLVRRRGQEARLRCSPMKGHSHVYWYRQLPEEGLKFMVYLQKENIIDESGMPKERFSAEFPKEGPSILRIQQVVRGDSAAYFCASSPPGTVFSGNTIYFGEGSWLTVV.

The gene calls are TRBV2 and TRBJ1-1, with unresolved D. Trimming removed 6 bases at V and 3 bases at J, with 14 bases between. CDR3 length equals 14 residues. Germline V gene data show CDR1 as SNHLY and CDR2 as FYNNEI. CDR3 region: CASRPHHSDTEAFF. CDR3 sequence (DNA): TGTGCCAGCAGGCCCCATCACTCCGACACTGAAGCTTTCTTT.

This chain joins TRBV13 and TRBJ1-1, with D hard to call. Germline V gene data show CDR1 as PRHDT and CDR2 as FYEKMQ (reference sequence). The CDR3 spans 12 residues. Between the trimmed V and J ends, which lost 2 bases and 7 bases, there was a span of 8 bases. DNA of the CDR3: TGTGCCAGCAGCTTATTTCCCGTTGAAGCTTTCTTT. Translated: CASSLFPVEAFF.

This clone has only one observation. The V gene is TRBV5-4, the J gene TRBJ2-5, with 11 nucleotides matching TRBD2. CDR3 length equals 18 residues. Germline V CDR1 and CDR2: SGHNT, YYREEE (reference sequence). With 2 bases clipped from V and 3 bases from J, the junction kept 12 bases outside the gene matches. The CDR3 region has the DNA TGTGCCAGCAGCTTCGGGGGCAAAGGGACTAGCGGAAAAGAGACCCAGTACTTC. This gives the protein CASSFGGKGTSGKETQYF.

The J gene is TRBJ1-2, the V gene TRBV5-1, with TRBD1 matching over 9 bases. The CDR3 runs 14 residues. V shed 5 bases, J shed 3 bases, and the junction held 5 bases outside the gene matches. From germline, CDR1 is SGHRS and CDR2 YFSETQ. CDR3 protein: CASRGDRVYYGYTF. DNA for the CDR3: TGCGCCAGCAGAGGGGACAGGGTTTACTATGGCTACACCTTC.

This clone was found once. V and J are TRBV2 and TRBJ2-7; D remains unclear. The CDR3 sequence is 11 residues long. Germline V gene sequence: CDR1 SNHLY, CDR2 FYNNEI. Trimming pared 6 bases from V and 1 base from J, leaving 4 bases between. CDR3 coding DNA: TGTGCCAGCAGCAGTTCCTACGAGCAGTACTTC. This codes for CASSSSYEQYF.

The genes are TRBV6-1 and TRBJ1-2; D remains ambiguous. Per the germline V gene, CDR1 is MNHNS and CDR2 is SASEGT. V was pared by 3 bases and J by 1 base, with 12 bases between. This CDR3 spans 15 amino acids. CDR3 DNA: TGTGCCAGCAGTGATCCTCCCGGGGTTAACTATGGCTACACCTTC. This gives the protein CASSDPPGVNYGYTF.

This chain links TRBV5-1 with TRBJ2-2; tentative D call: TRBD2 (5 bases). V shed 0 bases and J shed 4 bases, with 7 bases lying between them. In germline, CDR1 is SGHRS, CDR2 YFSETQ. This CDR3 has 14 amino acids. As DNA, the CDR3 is TGCGCCAGCAGCTTGGAACTAGTCACCGGGGAGCTGTTTTTT. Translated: CASSLELVTGELFF. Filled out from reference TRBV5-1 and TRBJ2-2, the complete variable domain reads KAGVTQTPRYLIKTRGQQVTLSCSPISGHRSVSWYQQTPGQGLQFLFEYFSETQRNKGNFPGRFSGRQFSNSRSEMNVSTLELGDSALYLCASSLELVTGELFFGEGSRLTVL.

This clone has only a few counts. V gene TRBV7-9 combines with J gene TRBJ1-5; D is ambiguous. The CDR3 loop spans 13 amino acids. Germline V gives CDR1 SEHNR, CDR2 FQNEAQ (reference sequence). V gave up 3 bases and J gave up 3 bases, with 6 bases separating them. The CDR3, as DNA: TGTGCCAGCAGCTTGACTTACAATCAGCCCCAGCATTTT. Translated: CASSLTYNQPQHF.

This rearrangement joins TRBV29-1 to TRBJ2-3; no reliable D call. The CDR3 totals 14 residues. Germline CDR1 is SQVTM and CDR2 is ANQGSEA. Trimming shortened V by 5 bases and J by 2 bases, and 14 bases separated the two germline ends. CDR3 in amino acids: CSVLSQTPTDTQYF. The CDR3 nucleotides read TGCAGCGTTCTTTCACAGACACCCACAGATACGCAGTATTTT.

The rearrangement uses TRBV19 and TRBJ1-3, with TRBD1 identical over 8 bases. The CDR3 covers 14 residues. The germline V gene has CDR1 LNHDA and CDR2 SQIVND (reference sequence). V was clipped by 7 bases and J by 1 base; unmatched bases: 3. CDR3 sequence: CASMTGDSGNTIYF. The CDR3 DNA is TGTGCCAGTATGACAGGGGATTCTGGAAACACCATATATTTT.

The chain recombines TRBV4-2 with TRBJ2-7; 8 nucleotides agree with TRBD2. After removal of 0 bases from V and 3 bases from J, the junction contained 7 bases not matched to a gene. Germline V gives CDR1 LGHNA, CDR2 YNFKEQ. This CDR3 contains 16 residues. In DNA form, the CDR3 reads TGTGCCAGCAGCCAAGACCCCGCGGGGGGCATCTACGAGCAGTACTTC. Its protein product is CASSQDPAGGIYEQYF.

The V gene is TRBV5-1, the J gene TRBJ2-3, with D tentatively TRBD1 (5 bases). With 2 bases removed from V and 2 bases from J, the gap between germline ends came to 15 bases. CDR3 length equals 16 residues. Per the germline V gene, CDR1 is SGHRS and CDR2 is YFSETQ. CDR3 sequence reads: CASSFGWQGLTDTQYF. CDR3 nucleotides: TGCGCCAGCAGCTTCGGTTGGCAGGGCCTCACAGATACGCAGTATTTT.